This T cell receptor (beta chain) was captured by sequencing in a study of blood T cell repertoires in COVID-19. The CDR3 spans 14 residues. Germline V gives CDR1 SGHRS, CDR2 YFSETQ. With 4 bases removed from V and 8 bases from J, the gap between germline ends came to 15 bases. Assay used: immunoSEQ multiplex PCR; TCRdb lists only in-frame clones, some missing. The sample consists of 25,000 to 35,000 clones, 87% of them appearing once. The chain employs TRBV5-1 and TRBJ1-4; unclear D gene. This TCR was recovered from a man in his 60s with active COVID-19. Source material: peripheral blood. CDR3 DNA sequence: TGCGCCAGCAGCGCGGAAACGAGGAGGGAAAAACTGTTTTTT. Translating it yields CASSAETRREKLFF.